One TCR beta chain is described in this entry. Its antigen is unknown. The CDR3 is made up of 14 amino acids. Trimming took off 5 bases at V and 8 bases at J, with 15 bases between the two ends. Germline CDR1 reads SGHTA; CDR2 reads FQGNSA. The study ran its PCR with 60 Vbeta and 13 Jbeta primers. Produced via immunoSEQ multiplex PCR; TCRdb's table is partial and in-frame only. Counted here are some 190,000 clones, approximately 80% occurring once; the ten biggest clones make up around 3.5%. The record originates from a study of cytomegalovirus exposure and HLA in healthy donors. General observations from the study: There were some V segments, including TRBV6-2 and TRBV6-3, excluded as indistinguishable. As confirmed in vitro, three CMV-associated chains were specific for CMV antigens. A later analysis linked a missense variant in DCLRE1C to the trimming of TCR beta V and J genes.

This clonotype was sampled from a man between 40 and 49 years old in good health and CMV-seropositive. The rearrangement uses TRBV7-2 and TRBJ1-4; possibly TRBD1 for D (6 bases). Input material: PBMCs. The CDR3 loop is CASSPHIRGEKLFF. The CDR3 nucleotides are TGTGCCAGCAGCCCGCACATAAGGGGGGAAAAACTGTTTTTT. Using reference TRBV7-2 and TRBJ1-4 for the parts outside the CDR3, the full variable domain is GAGVSQSPSNKVTEKGKDVELRCDPISGHTALYWYRQSLGQGLEFLIYFQGNSAPDKSGLPSDRFSAERTGGSVSTLTIQRTQQEDSAVYLCASSPHIRGEKLFFGSGTQLSVL.